This TCR beta chain was recovered during a study of blood T cell repertoires in COVID-19. For the study at large: Acute and convalescent COVID-19 samples came from the United States, Italy and Spain. PBMCs, B-cell-depleted T cells, or T cells were the source of the cDNA or gDNA that made up the material.

The CDR3 contains 15 residues. Trimming cost V 3 bases and J 1 base; bases outside gene matches: 2. CDR1 is SGHVS and CDR2 is FQNEAQ in the germline V gene. Source study methods: Reference gene primers were amplified, and this amplification served to estimate nucleated cell counts. Sequencing was performed with immunoSEQ multiplex PCR; in TCRdb, only in-frame clones are kept and a portion is missing. That table gives V, J and clone size, and the DNA gave D and trimming. The data contain under 300,000 clones, 83% of them seen just once; the ten biggest clones take up 4.6%. As to this clone: Other nucleotide sequences in the sample specify the same CDR3.

The clonotype was recovered from a man aged 55 to 70 who had recovered from COVID-19. The chain employs TRBV7-8 and TRBJ1-1; TRBD1 agrees at 10 bases. The sample taken for sequencing was peripheral blood. DNA for the CDR3: TGTGCCAGCAGCTTCAGGACAGGGGGGAACACTGAAGCTTTCTTT. Its translation is CASSFRTGGNTEAFF.